This T cell receptor beta chain was recovered during a study of cytomegalovirus exposure and HLA in healthy donors. Notes on the study in general: A link between a missense DCLRE1C variant and TCR beta V- and J-gene trimming emerged from a later analysis. An analysis done earlier found most TCR beta V segments productive about 87% or about 30% of the time.

Donors counted as nominally healthy when sampled, yet unrecorded immune exposures were likely. Of note for this clone: The target antigen is unknown.

Primers included in the PCR were 60 Vbeta and 13 Jbeta primers. Original data processing: Approximately 11 million shared chains were among the roughly 80 million unique TCR beta chains that a later analysis counted. This table comes from immunoSEQ multiplex PCR, and its TCRdb copy is limited to in-frame clones, with some not included. V and J calls and clone size are copied from that table; D and trimming were computed from the DNA. The sample consists of roughly 220,000 clones, roughly 80% of them appearing once. Germline values: CDR1 SGHDT, CDR2 YYEEEE. The J segment lost 3 bases and the V segment lost 2 bases, leaving 13 bases of the junction unmatched. CDR3 length: 17 amino acids.

The chain links TRBV5-6 to TRBJ1-1, with 7 positions matching TRBD1. The sample taken for sequencing was PBMCs. The sequence came from a young man in good health and CMV-seronegative. As DNA, the CDR3 is TGTGCCAGCAGCTTATCCCCCGGAAGACAGGGAGACACTGAAGCTTTCTTT. Its translation is CASSLSPGRQGDTEAFF.